Listed below are T cell receptor beta chains from one sample, sequenced in a study of long-term antiretroviral therapy in people with HIV. Data came from immunoSEQ multiplex PCR; TCRdb stores just in-frame clones and leaves some out. This repertoire shows approximately 16,000 clones, around 84% found once; its top ten account for about 5%. Specimen: unsorted PBMCs, collected 0.5 years after starting antiretroviral therapy. The receptors shown here come from a woman aged 40 to 50 with HIV. The CDR3 runs from the conserved cysteine through the conserved F or W. Each record gives: clone size, V gene, D gene, J gene, CDR3 DNA, CDR3 protein. The D gene is left open where the match is weak. The listing skips clone size in some rows; elsewhere it reads once, few, many or a size class.

clone_size: .; v_call: TRBV4-1; d_call: .; j_call: TRBJ2-5; cdr3_nt: TGCGCCAGCAGCCAAGACCGAATCATAGAGACCCAGTACTTC; cdr3_aa: CASSQDRIIETQYF
clone_size: .; v_call: TRBV7-7; d_call: .; j_call: TRBJ2-2; cdr3_nt: TGTGCTAGCAGCCAGGACGTTATCGGGGAGCTGTTTTTT; cdr3_aa: CASSQDVIGELFF
clone_size: .; v_call: TRBV5-6; d_call: .; j_call: TRBJ2-5; cdr3_nt: TGTGCCAGCAGCTCGGGATTTCAGGGAGAGACCCAGTACTTC; cdr3_aa: CASSSGFQGETQYF
clone_size: .; v_call: TRBV19; d_call: .; j_call: TRBJ2-1; cdr3_nt: TGTGCCAGTAGTATATCCCTAGTTGGTGAGCAGTTCTTC; cdr3_aa: CASSISLVGEQFF
clone_size: once; v_call: TRBV5-8; d_call: .; j_call: TRBJ2-7; cdr3_nt: TGTGCCAGCAGCTTGCCGCATTCCTCCTACGAGCAGTACTTC; cdr3_aa: CASSLPHSSYEQYF
clone_size: .; v_call: TRBV5-8; d_call: .; j_call: TRBJ1-5; cdr3_nt: TGTGCCAGCAGCACCAACCCGGGACACCCAAGCAATCAGCCCCAGCATTTT; cdr3_aa: CASSTNPGHPSNQPQHF
clone_size: .; v_call: TRBV10-3; d_call: .; j_call: TRBJ1-4; cdr3_nt: TGTGCCATCAGTGGTAGAGGAGCCAATGAAAAACTGTTTTTT; cdr3_aa: CAISGRGANEKLFF
clone_size: .; v_call: TRBV29-1; d_call: .; j_call: TRBJ2-1; cdr3_nt: TGCAGCGTTGATAGTATACCGGGACTGAACAATGAGCAGTTCTTC; cdr3_aa: CSVDSIPGLNNEQFF
clone_size: .; v_call: TRBV7-9; d_call: .; j_call: TRBJ2-3; cdr3_nt: TGTGCCAGCAGCCATAGGGACTTCACGCCAGATACGCAGTATTTT; cdr3_aa: CASSHRDFTPDTQYF
clone_size: .; v_call: TRBV27; d_call: .; j_call: TRBJ2-5; cdr3_nt: TGTGCCAGCAGTTTAACCTTTCAAGAGACCCAGTACTTC; cdr3_aa: CASSLTFQETQYF
clone_size: .; v_call: TRBV6-1; d_call: TRBD1; j_call: TRBJ2-4; cdr3_nt: TGTGCCAGCATCAGACTCACAGGGGGTGAGAGCATTCAGTACTTC; cdr3_aa: CASIRLTGGESIQYF
clone_size: .; v_call: TRBV29-1; d_call: TRBD1; j_call: TRBJ1-4; cdr3_nt: TGCAGCGTTGAAGATCTTGGGACAGGGGGTGAAAAACTGTTTTTT; cdr3_aa: CSVEDLGTGGEKLFF
clone_size: .; v_call: TRBV4-1; d_call: .; j_call: TRBJ1-1; cdr3_nt: TGCGCCAGCAGCCAACAACAGGGTTGGATTGAAGCTTTCTTT; cdr3_aa: CASSQQQGWIEAFF
clone_size: .; v_call: TRBV7-2; d_call: .; j_call: TRBJ2-7; cdr3_nt: TGTGCCAGCAGCATGCCCAGGTGGGAGCAGTACTTC; cdr3_aa: CASSMPRWEQYF
clone_size: medium-sized; v_call: TRBV4-3; d_call: TRBD2; j_call: TRBJ2-3; cdr3_nt: TGCGCCAGCAGCCAAGAGGGGATAGCGGGAGGTGCAGATACGCAGTATTTT; cdr3_aa: CASSQEGIAGGADTQYF
clone_size: .; v_call: TRBV9; d_call: TRBD2; j_call: TRBJ2-3; cdr3_nt: TGTGCCAGCAGCGTAGAAGGGAGGGGCACAGATACGCAGTATTTT; cdr3_aa: CASSVEGRGTDTQYF
clone_size: .; v_call: TRBV7-9; d_call: TRBD2; j_call: TRBJ2-5; cdr3_nt: TGTGCCAGCAGCTTCGGTTGGACTAGCGGGAAGGAGACCCAGTACTTC; cdr3_aa: CASSFGWTSGKETQYF
clone_size: .; v_call: TRBV6-1; d_call: .; j_call: TRBJ1-3; cdr3_nt: TGTGCCAGCAGTGAAACGAGCATTATAGGGGGCTCTGGAAACACCATATATTTT; cdr3_aa: CASSETSIIGGSGNTIYF
clone_size: .; v_call: TRBV7-2; d_call: TRBD2; j_call: TRBJ2-5; cdr3_nt: TGTGCCAGCAGCTTAGAGGAAAGGGCGGGGGGGGAGACCCAGTACTTC; cdr3_aa: CASSLEERAGGETQYF
clone_size: .; v_call: TRBV25-1; d_call: .; j_call: TRBJ2-7; cdr3_nt: TGTGCCAGCAACAGCAACTACGAGCAGTACTTC; cdr3_aa: CASNSNYEQYF
clone_size: once; v_call: TRBV6-1; d_call: .; j_call: TRBJ1-2; cdr3_nt: TGTGCCAGCAGTGAACCAGGGACCTATGGCTACACCTTC; cdr3_aa: CASSEPGTYGYTF
clone_size: .; v_call: TRBV27; d_call: .; j_call: TRBJ2-1; cdr3_nt: TGTGCCAGCAGTTTGAGGGCCCCCTACAATGAGCAGTTCTTC; cdr3_aa: CASSLRAPYNEQFF
clone_size: .; v_call: TRBV19; d_call: .; j_call: TRBJ2-2; cdr3_nt: TGTGCCAGTAGTGTCCAAACCGTGAACACCGGGGAGCTGTTTTTT; cdr3_aa: CASSVQTVNTGELFF
clone_size: once; v_call: TRBV6-5; d_call: .; j_call: TRBJ1-4; cdr3_nt: TGTGCCAGCAGTTCTGGGGGCGCAACTAATGAAAAACTGTTTTTT; cdr3_aa: CASSSGGATNEKLFF
clone_size: .; v_call: TRBV4-2; d_call: TRBD1; j_call: TRBJ2-7; cdr3_nt: TGTGCCAGCAGCCAGGGGGACAGGGGCCACGAGCAGTACTTC; cdr3_aa: CASSQGDRGHEQYF
clone_size: .; v_call: TRBV7-2; d_call: .; j_call: TRBJ2-1; cdr3_nt: TGTGCCAGCAGCCCGTGGGTGTACTACAGCTCCTACAATGAGCAGTTCTTC; cdr3_aa: CASSPWVYYSSYNEQFF
clone_size: .; v_call: TRBV10-3; d_call: TRBD1; j_call: TRBJ1-1; cdr3_nt: TGTGCCATAAGGGACAGGGGGCAAGGTGAAGCTTTCTTT; cdr3_aa: CAIRDRGQGEAFF
clone_size: .; v_call: TRBV19; d_call: TRBD1; j_call: TRBJ2-6; cdr3_nt: TGTGCCAGTAATAATCGTTTCCTGGGACAGGGGGCTTCTGGGGCCAACGTCCTGACTTTC; cdr3_aa: CASNNRFLGQGASGANVLTF
clone_size: .; v_call: TRBV2; d_call: TRBD2; j_call: TRBJ2-3; cdr3_nt: TGTGCCAGAGCGGGAGAGAACACAGATACGCAGTATTTT; cdr3_aa: CARAGENTDTQYF
clone_size: once; v_call: TRBV19; d_call: TRBD2; j_call: TRBJ2-3; cdr3_nt: TGTGCCAGTAGTCCCTCTAGCGGTACCACAGATACGCAGTATTTT; cdr3_aa: CASSPSSGTTDTQYF
clone_size: .; v_call: TRBV19; d_call: TRBD1; j_call: TRBJ1-5; cdr3_nt: TGTGCCAGTAGTATACAGGGGGCATTCGGTAATCAGCCCCAGCATTTT; cdr3_aa: CASSIQGAFGNQPQHF
clone_size: .; v_call: TRBV10-3; d_call: TRBD2; j_call: TRBJ2-1; cdr3_nt: TGTGCCATCAGAGAGCGGGAGGATTACAATGAGCAGTTCTTC; cdr3_aa: CAIREREDYNEQFF
clone_size: .; v_call: TRBV28; d_call: TRBD2; j_call: TRBJ2-5; cdr3_nt: TGTGCCACTCTAGGCCGGGCTAGCGGCCAAGAGACCCAGTACTTC; cdr3_aa: CATLGRASGQETQYF